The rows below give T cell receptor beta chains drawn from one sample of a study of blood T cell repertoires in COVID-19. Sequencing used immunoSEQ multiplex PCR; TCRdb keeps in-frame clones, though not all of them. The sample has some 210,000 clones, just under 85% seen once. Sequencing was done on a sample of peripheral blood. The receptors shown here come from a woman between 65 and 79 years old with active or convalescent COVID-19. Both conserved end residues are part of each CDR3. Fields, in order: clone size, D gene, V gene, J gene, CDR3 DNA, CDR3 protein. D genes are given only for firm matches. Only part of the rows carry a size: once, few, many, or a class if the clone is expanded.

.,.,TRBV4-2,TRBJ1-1,TGTGCCAGCAGCCAAGAGACAGGATTGAACACTGAAGCTTTCTTT,CASSQETGLNTEAFF
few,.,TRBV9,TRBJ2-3,TGTGCCAGCAGCCAAGCGGGCACAGATACGCAGTATTTT,CASSQAGTDTQYF
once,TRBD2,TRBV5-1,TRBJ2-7,TGCGCCAGCAGCTGGGGTAGCGGGAGAGGGTACGAGCAGTACTTC,CASSWGSGRGYEQYF
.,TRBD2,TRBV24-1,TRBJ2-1,TGTGCCACCAGTGAAACAAGAGGTGGAATAGCGGGAGTGGGGGAGCAGTTCTTC,CATSETRGGIAGVGEQFF
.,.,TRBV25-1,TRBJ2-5,TGTGCCAGCAGTGATCGGGGACTGGGGGTTCAAGAGACCCAGTACTTC,CASSDRGLGVQETQYF
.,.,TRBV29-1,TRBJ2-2,TGCAGCGCCGTAGGGCGGGAAAACACCGGGGAGCTGTTTTTT,CSAVGRENTGELFF
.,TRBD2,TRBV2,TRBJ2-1,TGTGCCAGCAGTGTAAGACTAGCGGGAAGCCATGAGCAGTTCTTC,CASSVRLAGSHEQFF
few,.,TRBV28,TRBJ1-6,TGTGCCAGCAGTTTGGGGGGGAGCTCCTATAATTCACCCCTCCACTTT,CASSLGGSSYNSPLHF
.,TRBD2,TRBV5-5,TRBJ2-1,TGTGCCAGCAGCACACTAGCGGGAGTGGACAATGAGCAGTTCTTC,CASSTLAGVDNEQFF
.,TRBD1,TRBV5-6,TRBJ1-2,TGTGCCAGCAGCTGGGGAGGTCAGGGGGCTAACTATGGCTACACCTTC,CASSWGGQGANYGYTF
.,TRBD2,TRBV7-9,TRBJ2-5,TGTGCCAGCAGCCACCTCGGGGGGTCAGAGACCCAGTACTTC,CASSHLGGSETQYF
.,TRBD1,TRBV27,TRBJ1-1,TGTGCCAGCAGTCCCCTGGGACAGGGGAGGACTGAAGCTTTCTTT,CASSPLGQGRTEAFF
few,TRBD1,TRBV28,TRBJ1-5,TGTGCCAGCAGTTTATATGGCAGGGGGCTATCTAATCAGCCCCAGCATTTT,CASSLYGRGLSNQPQHF
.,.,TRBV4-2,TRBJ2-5,TGTGCCAGCAGCCAAGATGGAAGGGGAGAGACCCAGTACTTC,CASSQDGRGETQYF
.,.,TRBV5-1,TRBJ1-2,TGCGCCAGCAGCTTGGACAGGAGCAGTTATGGCTACACCTTC,CASSLDRSSYGYTF
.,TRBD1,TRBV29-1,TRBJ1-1,TGCAGCGTTGGGACAGGGCCGGGTACTGAAGCTTTCTTT,CSVGTGPGTEAFF
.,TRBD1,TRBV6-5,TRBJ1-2,TGTGCCAGCAGTTACTCCCGTTTTGACAGGGGCGGCTACACCTTC,CASSYSRFDRGGYTF
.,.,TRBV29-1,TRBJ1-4,TGCAGCGCCACCTCAGGGGCGGATGAAAAACTGTTTTTT,CSATSGADEKLFF
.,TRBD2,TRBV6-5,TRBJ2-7,TGTGCCAGCAGTTACACCCTAGCGGGCGTATACGAGCAGTACTTC,CASSYTLAGVYEQYF
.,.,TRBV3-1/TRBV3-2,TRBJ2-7,TGTGCCAGCAGCCGCCAGGGGAACTACGAGCAGTACTTC,CASSRQGNYEQYF
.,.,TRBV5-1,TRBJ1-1,TGCGCCAGCAGCTTGGGGGGAACGGGAAACACTGAAGCTTTCTTT,CASSLGGTGNTEAFF
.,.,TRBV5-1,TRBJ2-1,TGCGCCAGCAGCTTGGATGGTAGCAAGGTGGAGCAGTTCTTC,CASSLDGSKVEQFF
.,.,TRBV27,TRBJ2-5,TGTGCCAGCAGTCTCAGCGGAACGTACCAAGAGACCCAGTACTTC,CASSLSGTYQETQYF
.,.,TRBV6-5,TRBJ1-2,TGTGCCAGCAGTTACTCTGGGGGGGCCGGTGGCTACACCTTC,CASSYSGGAGGYTF
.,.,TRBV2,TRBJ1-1,TGTGCCAGCAGTGGACAGTTGAACACTGAAGCTTTCTTT,CASSGQLNTEAFF
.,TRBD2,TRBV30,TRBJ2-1,TGTGCCTGGGGTGCCGGGACTAGCGGGATCGCGGCCTACAATGAGCAGTTCTTC,CAWGAGTSGIAAYNEQFF
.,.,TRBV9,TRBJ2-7,TGTGCCAGCAGCGTAGGGGCGGGGGCCTCCTACGAGCAGTACTTC,CASSVGAGASYEQYF
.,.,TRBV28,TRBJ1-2,TGTGCCAGCAGTAAATCGGGGGGTGGCTATGGCTACACCTTC,CASSKSGGGYGYTF
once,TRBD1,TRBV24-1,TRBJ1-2,TGTGCCACCAGTGATCGGGACAGGAATGGCTACACCTTC,CATSDRDRNGYTF
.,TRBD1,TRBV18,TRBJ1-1,TGTGCCAGCTCCCGTGACAGGGTAAACACTGAAGCTTTCTTT,CASSRDRVNTEAFF
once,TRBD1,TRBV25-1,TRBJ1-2,TGTGCCAGCAGTGAATCGTCAGGGGGCAGGGGCTACACCTTC,CASSESSGGRGYTF
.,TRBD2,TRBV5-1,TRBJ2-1,TGCGCCAGCAGCGCCCCGACTAGCGGGAGGGGAAATGAGCAGTTCTTC,CASSAPTSGRGNEQFF
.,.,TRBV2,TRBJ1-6,TGTGCCAGCAGTTCGCGCTATAATTCACCCCTCCACTTT,CASSSRYNSPLHF
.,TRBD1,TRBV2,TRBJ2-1,TGTGCCAGCAGTAGGGACAGGGGGAATAGCAATGAGCAGTTCTTC,CASSRDRGNSNEQFF
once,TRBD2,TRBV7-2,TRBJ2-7,TGTGCCAGCAGCTTAGCGCGAAGCGGGAGCTCCTACGAGCAGTACTTC,CASSLARSGSSYEQYF
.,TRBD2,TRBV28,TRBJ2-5,TGTGCCAGCAGGGAGCGGGAGATCCTCCGGTACCAAGAGACCCAGTACTTC,CASREREILRYQETQYF
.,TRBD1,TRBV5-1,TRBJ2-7,TGCGCCAGCAGCTTGTCCCAGGGGGATGGCGAGCAGTACTTC,CASSLSQGDGEQYF
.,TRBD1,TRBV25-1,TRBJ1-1,TGTGCCAGCAGTCGAATAGACAGGGATCACACTGAAGCTTTCTTT,CASSRIDRDHTEAFF
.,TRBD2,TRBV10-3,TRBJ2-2,TGTGCCATCAGTGACCCAGCTAGCGGGAGCCGAAACACCGGGGAGCTGTTTTTT,CAISDPASGSRNTGELFF
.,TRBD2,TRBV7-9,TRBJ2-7,TGTGCCAGCAGCCGGGGACTAGTCAGCTCCTACGAGCAGTACTTC,CASSRGLVSSYEQYF
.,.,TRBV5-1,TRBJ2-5,TGCGCCAGCAGCTTGGGGGCGGCTGGCCCGGGGGCCCAGTACTTC,CASSLGAAGPGAQYF
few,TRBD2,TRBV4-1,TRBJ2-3,TGCGCCAGCAGCCAAGGAGGGAGGGCCGTTCGGGGCACAGATACGCAGTATTTT,CASSQGGRAVRGTDTQYF
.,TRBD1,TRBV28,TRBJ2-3,TGTGCCAGCAGTTTAGGTGGGACAGGAACCACAGATACGCAGTATTTT,CASSLGGTGTTDTQYF
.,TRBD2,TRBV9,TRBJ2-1,TGTGCCAGCAGCCCGACTACTAGCGGGAGTAGGGGTGAGCAGTTCTTC,CASSPTTSGSRGEQFF
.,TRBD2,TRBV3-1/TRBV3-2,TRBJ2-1,TGTGCCAGCAGCCCCCGACTAGCGGGAGTCGGCTACAATGAGCAGTTCTTC,CASSPRLAGVGYNEQFF
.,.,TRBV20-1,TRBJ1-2,TGCAGTGCTAGTGAGTTGCAGATATCTAACTATGGCTACACCTTC,CSASELQISNYGYTF
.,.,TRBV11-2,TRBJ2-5,TGTGCCAGCAGCTGGGGGCTTGAGACCCAGTACTTC,CASSWGLETQYF
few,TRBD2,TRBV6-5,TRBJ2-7,TGTGCCAGCAGTTACGGTGCGGGGGGCTACGAGCAGTACTTC,CASSYGAGGYEQYF
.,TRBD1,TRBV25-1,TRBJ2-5,TGTGCCAGCAGTGCATCGACAGGGGGCGGGGAGACCCAGTACTTC,CASSASTGGGETQYF
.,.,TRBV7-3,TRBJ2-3,TGTGCCAGCAGCCGGGATGCCACAGATACGCAGTATTTT,CASSRDATDTQYF
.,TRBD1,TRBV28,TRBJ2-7,TGTGCCAGCAGATCGGACAGGGGGGACGAGCAGTACTTC,CASRSDRGDEQYF
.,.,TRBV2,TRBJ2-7,TGTGCCAGCACCCGGACAGAGACCTACGAGCAGTACTTC,CASTRTETYEQYF
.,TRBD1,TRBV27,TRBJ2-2,TGTGCCAGCAGTGGGACAGCGAACACCGGGGAGCTGTTTTTT,CASSGTANTGELFF
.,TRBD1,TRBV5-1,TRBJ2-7,TGCGCCAGCAGCAGAACACCGGGACAGGGGAACGAGCAGTACTTC,CASSRTPGQGNEQYF